This T cell receptor (beta chain) is drawn from a study of identifying expanded T cells in peripheral blood. To note about this clone: Its specificity is not known.

Findings and caveats of the study: Technical replicates showed roughly 1.2 changed clones; roughly two weeks about 16.4; four weeks 19.

The germline V gene has CDR1 SGDLS and CDR2 YYNGEE. The CDR3 has 15 residues. Trimming at V came to 0 bases and at J to 4 bases, leaving 6 bases not matched to a gene. During the collection period, no donor immune events like infections were recorded. TCRdb's table, derived via immunoSEQ multiplex PCR, lists solely in-frame clones and lacks some. The sample shows about 90,000 clones, approximately 91% of them seen only once. Sequenced: blood. This TCR came from a person between 18 and 75 years old in good health. The J gene is TRBJ1-1, the V gene TRBV9, with TRBD1 identical over 7 bases. CDR3 coding DNA: TGTGCCAGCAGCGTAGGGGTAGGGGGCACCACTGAAGCTTTCTTT. It encodes CASSVGVGGTTEAFF.